This T cell receptor beta chain was obtained from a study of shared clonotypes between healthy human individuals. Naive CD8 cells lacked CD45RO and underwent positive selection for CCR7, leaving out terminally differentiated effector memory CD45RA+ cells. Several immunoSEQ plates held equal portions of the genomic DNA taken from each subset. TCRdb keeps only in-frame clones here, not all; method: immunoSEQ multiplex PCR. The profile covers nearly 2 million clones, with just under 95% appearing a single time and around 1.2% taken by the ten largest. This clone was seen just once. The antigen is unknown. This CDR3 spans 17 amino acids. V lost 0 bases to trimming and J lost 0 bases, with 12 bases between them. In germline, CDR1 is SEHNR, CDR2 FQNEAQ (reference sequence). Study-wide results and caveats: For sorted subsets, rarefaction showed incomplete sequencing despite large depth.

The specimen sequenced was naive CD8+ T cells sorted from blood. The chain combines TRBV7-9 with TRBJ1-3; D not resolved. This sequence was found in a man between 18 and 29 years old in good health. CDR3: CASSLAGVGLSGNTIYF. The CDR3 DNA reads TGTGCCAGCAGCTTAGCTGGGGTTGGCCTCTCTGGAAACACCATATATTTT.